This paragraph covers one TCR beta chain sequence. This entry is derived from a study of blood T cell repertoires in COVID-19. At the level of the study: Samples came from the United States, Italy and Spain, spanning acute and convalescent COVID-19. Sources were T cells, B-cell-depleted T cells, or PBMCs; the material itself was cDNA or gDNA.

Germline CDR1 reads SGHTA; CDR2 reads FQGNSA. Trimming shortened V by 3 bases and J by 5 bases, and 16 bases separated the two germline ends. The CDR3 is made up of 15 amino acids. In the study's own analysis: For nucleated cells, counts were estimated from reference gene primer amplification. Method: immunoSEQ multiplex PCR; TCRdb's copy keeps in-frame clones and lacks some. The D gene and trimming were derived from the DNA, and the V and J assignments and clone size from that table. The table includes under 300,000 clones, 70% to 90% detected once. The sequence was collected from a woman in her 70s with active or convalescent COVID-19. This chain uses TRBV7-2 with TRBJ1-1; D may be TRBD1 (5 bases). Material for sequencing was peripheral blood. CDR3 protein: CASSLGIRVGTEAFF. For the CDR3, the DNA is TGTGCCAGCAGCTTGGGTATCAGGGTAGGGACTGAAGCTTTCTTT. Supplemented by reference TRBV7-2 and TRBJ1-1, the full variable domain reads GAGVSQSPSNKVTEKGKDVELRCDPISGHTALYWYRQSLGQGLEFLIYFQGNSAPDKSGLPSDRFSAERTGGSVSTLTIQRTQQEDSAVYLCASSLGIRVGTEAFFGQGTRLTVV.